The 27 T cell receptor beta chains below were found in one sample sequenced in a study of blood T cell repertoires in COVID-19. The protocol was immunoSEQ multiplex PCR, while the TCRdb copy is restricted to in-frame clones and leaves out a portion. The sample has 250,000 to 350,000 clones, roughly 80% seen once; the top ten hold roughly 1.5%. Specimen: peripheral blood. The receptors were sampled from a human donor with COVID-19, enrolled during active disease. The donor label of this sample is uncertain.

V and J are TRBV2 and TRBJ2-5; 9 nucleotides align to TRBD2. The CDR3 extends over 14 amino acids. Germline CDR1 is SNHLY and CDR2 is FYNNEI. With V trimmed by 3 bases and J by 4 bases, 3 bases remained unmatched. CDR3 in DNA: TGTGCCAGCAGTGACAGAGCGGGAGGAGAGACCCAGTACTTC. This sequence encodes CASSDRAGGETQYF.

In the case of this clone: One end of the junction varies from germline; a read error may be responsible. This rearrangement joins TRBV10-1 to TRBJ2-2; maybe TRBD2 (5 bases). The CDR3 covers 15 residues. Germline values: CDR1 WNHNN, CDR2 SYGVQD (reference sequence). The DNA for the CDR3 is TGCGCCAGCAGTGACTTCGACGGGAACGCCGGGGAGCTGTTTTTT. Protein product: CASSDFDGNAGELFF.

This clone was seen a single time. The chain employs TRBV30 and TRBJ1-1, with D perhaps TRBD1 (5 bases). Germline lookup yields CDR1 GTSNPN and CDR2 SVGIG (reference sequence). CDR3 length: 14 residues. Trimming left V 5 bases short and J 4 bases short, with 17 bases between. CDR3 bases: TGTGCCTGGGGGGTAAACCAGGGATCCACTGAAGCTTTCTTT. Translating it yields CAWGVNQGSTEAFF.

The chain couples TRBV18 to TRBJ2-7, with 8 bases that match TRBD2. The CDR3 totals 14 residues. Germline CDR1 KGHSH, CDR2 LQKENI. V lost 2 bases to trimming and J lost 3 bases; unmatched junction nucleotides: 3. The CDR3 sequence is CASSPSGGYYEQYF. The CDR3 bases are TGTGCCAGCTCACCAAGCGGGGGTTACTACGAGCAGTACTTC.

This chain uses TRBV9 with TRBJ2-3; D unclear. In germline, CDR1 is SGDLS, CDR2 YYNGEE. The CDR3 is 15 amino acids. V shed 4 bases and J shed 0 bases, with 12 bases lying between them. CDR3 DNA: TGTGCCAGCAGCCCTTTGGGCCGGAGCACAGATACGCAGTATTTT. As protein: CASSPLGRSTDTQYF.

This clone was seen only once. The chain joins TRBV28 to TRBJ1-1; maybe TRBD1 (6 bases). V was pared by 8 bases and J by 4 bases, with 17 bases between. The CDR3 length is 14 residues. Germline loops: CDR1 MDHEN, CDR2 SYDVKM. CDR3 sequence reads: CASVQTGPVTEAFF. The CDR3, as DNA: TGTGCCAGCGTACAGACAGGCCCCGTCACTGAAGCTTTCTTT. Drawing the rest from reference TRBV28 and TRBJ1-1, the complete variable domain is DVKVTQSSRYLVKRTGEKVFLECVQDMDHENMFWYRQDPGLGLRLIYFSYDVKMKEKGDIPEGYSVSREKKERFSLILESASTNQTSMYLCASVQTGPVTEAFFGQGTRLTVV.

V usage is TRBV28 and J usage is TRBJ2-7; TRBD2 is a possible D gene (6 bases). The germline gives CDR1 MDHEN, CDR2 SYDVKM. The ends were cut back, 6 bases at V and 6 bases at J, with 18 bases in the middle. This CDR3 is 14 amino acids long. CDR3 amino acids: CASRSTGDVGEQYF. CDR3 DNA sequence: TGTGCCAGCAGAAGTACGGGAGATGTAGGCGAGCAGTACTTC.

This clone was counted at least ten times. The chain has TRBV30 and TRBJ2-7, with a weak D call TRBD2 (6 bases). CDR1 and CDR2 (germline): GTSNPN, SVGIG (reference sequence). This CDR3 has 12 amino acids. V lost 4 bases, J lost 3 bases, and 10 bases lay in between. The CDR3 DNA reads TGTGCCTGGAAGGAGGGAAACTACGAGCAGTACTTC. Amino acids: CAWKEGNYEQYF.

The V and J genes are TRBV28 and TRBJ2-7; perhaps TRBD1 as D (6 bases). The CDR3 length is 14 residues. Trimming cost V 8 bases and J 1 base, with 15 bases left between them. Germline assignment: CDR1 MDHEN and CDR2 SYDVKM. This CDR3 is CASERDTLSYEQYF. The CDR3 nucleotides read TGTGCCAGCGAGAGGGACACGCTATCCTACGAGCAGTACTTC.

The chain recombines TRBV9 with TRBJ1-1; D gene uncertain. The CDR3 totals 13 residues. CDR1 is SGDLS and CDR2 is YYNGEE in the germline V gene. V dropped 4 bases and J dropped 4 bases, with 11 bases sitting between them. This CDR3 is CASSPLLATEAFF. CDR3 DNA sequence: TGTGCCAGCAGCCCCCTATTAGCCACTGAAGCTTTCTTT.

This rearrangement joins TRBV6-5 to TRBJ1-5; D perhaps matches TRBD1 (5 bases). Germline V gene sequence: CDR1 MNHEY, CDR2 SVGAGI. Trimming left V 6 bases short and J 2 bases short, with 14 bases between. This CDR3 has 15 amino acids. CDR3 in DNA: TGTGCCAGCAGCACACTTCAGGGTGGCAATCAGCCCCAGCATTTT. Translation gives CASSTLQGGNQPQHF.

The chain combines TRBV7-2 with TRBJ1-2, with D perhaps matching TRBD1 (5 bases). This CDR3 has 15 residues. The germline V gene has CDR1 SGHTA and CDR2 FQGNSA. V lost 5 bases, J lost 2 bases, and 15 bases lay in between. The DNA for the CDR3 is TGTGCCAGCAGCGCCCGGGACTGGGGAAACTATGGCTACACCTTC. It specifies CASSARDWGNYGYTF.

The CDR3 reads CASSEYRGEAYEQYF. The CDR3 DNA sequence: TGTGCCAGCAGCGAATACAGGGGAGAGGCCTACGAGCAGTACTTC. This rearrangement joins TRBV7-9 to TRBJ2-7; TRBD1 matches at 7 bases. The germline V gene has CDR1 SEHNR and CDR2 FQNEAQ (reference sequence). V was pared by 5 bases and J by 2 bases, with 9 bases of the junction left unmatched. This CDR3 region has 15 residues.

J is TRBJ2-7 and V is TRBV28, with 9 bases aligning to TRBD2. The CDR3 is 15 amino acids. J was trimmed by 4 bases and V by 6 bases; bases with no gene match: 10. The V gene's germline CDR1 is MDHEN and CDR2 SYDVKM. CDR3 nucleotide sequence: TGTGCCAGCAGCCCAACCGGACTAGCGTGGTACGAGCAGTACTTC. It yields the protein CASSPTGLAWYEQYF. The full variable domain, in which reference TRBV28 and TRBJ2-7 provide the parts outside the CDR3, is DVKVTQSSRYLVKRTGEKVFLECVQDMDHENMFWYRQDPGLGLRLIYFSYDVKMKEKGDIPEGYSVSREKKERFSLILESASTNQTSMYLCASSPTGLAWYEQYFGPGTRLTVT.

The chain recombines TRBV28 with TRBJ2-7; the D gene is possibly TRBD2 (5 bases). The CDR3 has 15 amino acids. Looked up from germline, CDR1 is MDHEN and CDR2 is SYDVKM. The V gene lost 2 bases and the J gene lost 6 bases, with 17 bases spanning the gap. The DNA of the CDR3 is TGTGCCAGCAGTTTAAGGTCAGGAGCCGCGGGCGAGCAGTACTTC. Protein: CASSLRSGAAGEQYF.

The V call is TRBV19, the J call TRBJ2-3; D is undetermined. Trimming pared 5 bases from V and 2 bases from J, leaving 11 bases between. CDR1 LNHDA and CDR2 SQIVND come from the germline V gene (reference sequence). The CDR3 spans 14 residues. In DNA, the CDR3 is TGTGCCAGTAGTCTCACCGACACCACAGATACGCAGTATTTT. The encoded protein is CASSLTDTTDTQYF.

This chain joins TRBV11-2 and TRBJ2-3; the D gene is possibly TRBD2 (5 bases). Looked up from germline, CDR1 is SGHAT and CDR2 is FQNNGV. V was pared by 0 bases and J by 4 bases, with 14 bases between. This CDR3 contains 16 residues. CDR3: CASSLDRGVRADTQYF. CDR3 bases: TGTGCCAGCAGCTTAGACCGAGGAGTGAGGGCAGATACGCAGTATTTT.

The chain carries TRBV6-5 and TRBJ2-1; 11 nucleotides agree with TRBD2. This CDR3 is 13 amino acids long. Germline V lookup: CDR1 MNHEY, CDR2 SVGAGI. V was clipped by 10 bases and J by 5 bases; unmatched bases: 4. The CDR3 DNA is TGTGCCACCCGACTAGCGGGGAACAATGAGCAGTTCTTC. Translating gives CATRLAGNNEQFF.

The chain recombines TRBV4-3 with TRBJ2-3; the D gene is possibly TRBD2 (5 bases). Trimming took 0 bases from V and 6 from J, leaving 16 bases between them. This CDR3 spans 16 amino acids. CDR1 and CDR2 (germline): LGHNA, YSLEER. In nucleotides, the CDR3 is TGCGCCAGCAGCCAAGATACGGCGGGCGATGGGGATACGCAGTATTTT. This sequence encodes CASSQDTAGDGDTQYF.

This clone was seen a single time. The chain couples TRBV7-9 to TRBJ2-3, with a tentative D call TRBD1 (6 bases). V lost 5 bases, J lost 2 bases, and 17 bases lay in between. This CDR3 has 16 amino acids. Germline CDR1 and CDR2: SEHNR and FQNEAQ (reference sequence). The CDR3 DNA follows: TGTGCCAGCAGCGTGACCCGGGACACCTACACAGATACGCAGTATTTT. Its protein is CASSVTRDTYTDTQYF.

The rearrangement uses TRBV9 and TRBJ1-1; D possibly corresponds to TRBD1 (5 bases). V was cut by 0 bases and J by 6 bases, with 15 bases left in between. Germline CDR1 SGDLS, CDR2 YYNGEE. The CDR3 runs 15 residues. The CDR3 sequence: CASSVDRFFSAEAFF. In nucleotides, the CDR3 is TGTGCCAGCAGCGTAGACAGGTTTTTCTCCGCTGAAGCTTTCTTT.

V gene TRBV9 combines with J gene TRBJ2-1, with a tentative D call TRBD2 (6 bases). Germline V CDR1 and CDR2: SGDLS, YYNGEE. Deletions cut 2 bases from V and 0 bases from J, with 12 bases between. The CDR3 is made up of 16 amino acids. The CDR3 spells CASSVDSGSSYNEQFF. The CDR3 bases are TGTGCCAGCAGCGTGGATAGCGGTAGCTCCTACAATGAGCAGTTCTTC. The full variable domain, completed using reference TRBV9 and TRBJ2-1, is DSGVTQTPKHLITATGQRVTLRCSPRSGDLSVYWYQQSLDQGLQFLIQYYNGEERAKGNILERFSAQQFPDLHSELNLSSLELGDSALYFCASSVDSGSSYNEQFFGPGTRLTVL.

The chain's CDR3 is CASSSTGSRGETQYF. The DNA of the CDR3 is TGTGCCAGCAGCTCCACCGGGTCTAGGGGAGAGACCCAGTACTTC. This chain joins TRBV11-3 and TRBJ2-5, with D perhaps TRBD1 (5 bases). The CDR3 loop spans 15 amino acids. V gave up 4 bases and J gave up 4 bases, with 16 bases separating them. The germline gives CDR1 SGHNT, CDR2 YENEEA.

This sequence joins TRBV14 and TRBJ2-2; tentative D call: TRBD1 (6 bases). This CDR3 is 14 amino acids long. Per germline, CDR1 SGHDN and CDR2 FVKESK. The ends were cut back, 3 bases at V and 7 bases at J, with 12 bases in the middle. The CDR3 reads CASSQNRVNGELFF. CDR3 coding DNA: TGTGCCAGCAGCCAGAACAGGGTGAACGGGGAGCTGTTTTTT. Drawing the rest from reference TRBV14 and TRBJ2-2, the complete variable domain is EAGVTQFPSHSVIEKGQTVTLRCDPISGHDNLYWYRRVMGKEIKFLLHFVKESKQDESGMPNNRFLAERTGGTYSTLKVQPAELEDSGVYFCASSQNRVNGELFFGEGSRLTVL.

V and J are TRBV6-5 and TRBJ1-1; TRBD1 matches at 8 bases. There are 15 residues in the CDR3. The V segment lost 8 bases and the J segment 0 bases; nucleotides outside the gene matches: 8. Germline values: CDR1 MNHEY, CDR2 SVGAGI. In DNA form, the CDR3 reads TGTGCCAGCCTTGACAGGGGAAAGATGAACACTGAAGCTTTCTTT. Protein sequence: CASLDRGKMNTEAFF.

The rearrangement joins TRBV11-2 to TRBJ2-7; 11 positions agree with TRBD2. The CDR3 is 15 residues long. In germline, CDR1 is SGHAT, CDR2 FQNNGV. V gave up 4 bases and J gave up 6 bases; unmatched junction bases: 8. This CDR3 is CASSSVAGGPSEQYF. In DNA, the CDR3 is TGTGCCAGCAGCTCGGTAGCGGGAGGGCCCTCCGAGCAGTACTTC.

CDR3 sequence reads: CAIRGTGLALSTDTQYF. The CDR3 region has the DNA TGTGCGATCCGGGGAACGGGACTAGCCTTAAGCACAGATACGCAGTATTTT. This sequence joins TRBV28 and TRBJ2-3, with 9 bases that match TRBD2. Germline V gene sequence: CDR1 MDHEN, CDR2 SYDVKM. The CDR3 is made up of 17 amino acids.